Below are 29 T cell receptor beta chains sequenced from a single sample in a study of PD-L1 blockade in urothelial cancer. Time point: pretreatment peripheral blood. The table came from immunoSEQ multiplex PCR; TCRdb's copy has only in-frame clones and leaves some out. The data hold around 40,000 clones, with roughly 92% observed a single time. The specimen comprised PBMCs, sampled around atezolizumab (anti-PD-L1) treatment. Receptor source: a woman aged 60 to 75 with urothelial cancer.

The chain combines TRBV28 with TRBJ1-1; D gene unclear. The germline gives CDR1 MDHEN, CDR2 SYDVKM. V dropped 5 bases and J dropped 0 bases, with 13 bases sitting between them. The CDR3 spans 15 residues. The CDR3 spells CASSKSGRMNTEAFF. Here the CDR3 DNA reads TGTGCCAGCAGTAAGAGCGGGCGGATGAACACTGAAGCTTTCTTT.

The chain couples TRBV10-3 to TRBJ1-2; D ambiguous. Looked up from germline, CDR1 is ENHRY and CDR2 is SYGVKD. This CDR3 is 13 amino acids long. V was shortened by 3 bases and J by 4 bases, with 9 bases between the two germline ends. CDR3 coding DNA: TGTGCCATCAGTGATGGAGGGATCTATGGCTACACCTTC. Residues: CAISDGGIYGYTF.

This chain links TRBV5-1 with TRBJ2-1; TRBD1 matches 9 bases. V trimming: 4 bases; J trimming: 3 bases; junction bases outside the gene matches: 8. Germline V CDR1 and CDR2: SGHRS, YFSETQ. This CDR3 has 16 residues. The CDR3 spells CASSIGQGSFYNEQFF. The CDR3 bases are TGCGCCAGCAGCATCGGACAGGGGAGCTTCTACAATGAGCAGTTCTTC. Full variable domain (remainder filled in from reference TRBV5-1 and TRBJ2-1): KAGVTQTPRYLIKTRGQQVTLSCSPISGHRSVSWYQQTPGQGLQFLFEYFSETQRNKGNFPGRFSGRQFSNSRSEMNVSTLELGDSALYLCASSIGQGSFYNEQFFGPGTRLTVL.

This chain joins TRBV19 and TRBJ2-7, with D uncertain. The CDR3 sequence is 13 residues long. CDR1 and CDR2 (germline): LNHDA, SQIVND (reference sequence). The ends were cut back, 5 bases at V and 0 bases at J, with 8 bases in the middle. The CDR3 reads CASSLQSSYEQYF. The CDR3 DNA reads as TGTGCCAGTAGTCTACAGAGCTCCTACGAGCAGTACTTC.

V gene TRBV6-5 combines with J gene TRBJ1-2; TRBD1 is a possible D gene (6 bases). Trimming pared 4 bases from V and 8 bases from J, leaving 17 bases between. CDR1 and CDR2 (germline): MNHEY, SVGAGI. The CDR3 contains 14 residues. The CDR3 reads CASSFFQGLIGYTF. The CDR3 DNA reads TGTGCCAGCAGTTTCTTTCAGGGGCTCATCGGCTACACCTTC.

This chain uses TRBV5-4 with TRBJ2-3; TRBD2 is a possible D gene (5 bases). The germline V gene has CDR1 SGHNT and CDR2 YYREEE (reference sequence). There are 17 residues in the CDR3. Trimming took off 0 bases at V and 0 bases at J, with 14 bases between the two ends. CDR3: CASSLGVLAPSTDTQYF. CDR3 nucleotide sequence: TGTGCCAGCAGCTTGGGAGTCCTAGCTCCCAGCACAGATACGCAGTATTTT.

This clone was detected a few times. V and J are TRBV20-1 and TRBJ1-2; no reliable D call. Germline loops: CDR1 DFQATT, CDR2 SNEGSKA (reference sequence). The CDR3 is 11 amino acids. Trimming removed 6 bases at V and 8 bases at J, with 13 bases between. The CDR3 DNA reads TGCAGTGCCACGGGGTGGCAGGGCTACACCTTC. Residues: CSATGWQGYTF.

The CDR3 spells CASSWDRGGETQYF. The DNA of the CDR3 is TGTGCCAGCAGCTGGGACAGGGGAGGGGAGACCCAGTACTTC. The rearrangement joins TRBV6-1 to TRBJ2-5, with 10 bases fitting TRBD1. The CDR3 is 14 amino acids. Per germline, CDR1 MNHNS and CDR2 SASEGT. V trimming: 6 bases; J trimming: 5 bases; junction bases outside the gene matches: 6.

The chain links TRBV5-4 to TRBJ2-7, with 9 bases aligning to TRBD1. This CDR3 contains 15 residues. Germline V gives CDR1 SGHNT, CDR2 YYREEE (reference sequence). V shed 1 base, J shed 4 bases, and the junction held 6 bases outside the gene matches. The CDR3 spells CASSLRQGGRYEQYF. The CDR3 coding sequence is TGTGCCAGCAGCTTGAGACAGGGGGGAAGGTACGAGCAGTACTTC.

In DNA form, the CDR3 reads TGTGCCAGCAGCACACTACAGGGGTTATCCGGAAACACCATATATTTT. It is translated as CASSTLQGLSGNTIYF. This chain links TRBV28 with TRBJ1-3; 7 nucleotides line up with TRBD1. This CDR3 contains 16 residues. The germline CDR1 and CDR2 sequences are MDHEN and SYDVKM. V was clipped by 6 bases and J by 4 bases; unmatched bases: 12.

V usage is TRBV5-1 and J usage is TRBJ2-7; 10 positions match TRBD1. The ends lost 3 bases at V and 4 bases at J; junction bases unmatched: 19. The CDR3 has 19 amino acids. Germline lookup yields CDR1 SGHRS and CDR2 YFSETQ. The CDR3 sequence is CASSSPSGQGERSTYEQYF. CDR3 bases: TGCGCCAGCAGCTCCCCTTCCGGACAGGGGGAAAGATCCACATACGAGCAGTACTTC.

This chain links TRBV5-1 with TRBJ2-1; 8 nucleotides align to TRBD1. Trimming cost V 1 base and J 7 bases; bases outside gene matches: 7. Germline V gene lookup returns CDR1 SGHRS and CDR2 YFSETQ. This CDR3 has 15 residues. CDR3 residues: CASSLRGQGLNEQFF. CDR3 DNA sequence: TGCGCCAGCAGCTTGAGAGGACAGGGATTGAATGAGCAGTTCTTC.

This sequence joins TRBV7-2 and TRBJ1-2; possible D gene TRBD1, 6 bases. The germline V and J ends were trimmed by 0 bases and 4 bases, with 15 bases remaining between them. Germline V CDR1 and CDR2: SGHTA, FQGNSA. The CDR3 is made up of 16 amino acids. The CDR3 region has the DNA TGTGCCAGCAGCTTAGCATCAGGACAGAGGAGCTATGGCTACACCTTC. The encoded protein is CASSLASGQRSYGYTF.

The J gene is TRBJ1-2, the V gene TRBV6-6, with unresolved D. Germline-derived CDR1 and CDR2 are MNHNY and SVGAGI (reference sequence). The CDR3 sequence is 14 residues long. The V end was cut by 8 bases, the J end by 5 bases, with 18 bases between. The CDR3 is CASQREGRVYGYTF. DNA for the CDR3: TGTGCCAGCCAGAGGGAGGGTAGGGTTTATGGCTACACCTTC.

The gene calls are TRBV10-2 and TRBJ2-2, with TRBD1 as a possible D gene (6 bases). The germline V gene has CDR1 WSHSY and CDR2 SAAADI. The CDR3 contains 15 residues. With 2 bases removed from V and 4 bases from J, the gap between germline ends came to 11 bases. The CDR3 here is CASSERTVATGELFF. In DNA, the CDR3 is TGCGCCAGCAGTGAGAGGACAGTCGCCACCGGGGAGCTGTTTTTT.

CDR3 bases: TGTGCCAGCAGTGCCAACCAAGGGGCCCTCAATGAGCAGTTCTTC. Translating it yields CASSANQGALNEQFF. The chain employs TRBV6-4 and TRBJ2-1, with D possibly matching TRBD1 (5 bases). Deletions cut 4 bases from V and 6 bases from J, with 16 bases between. Germline CDR1 and CDR2: MRHNA and SNTAGT. The CDR3 has 15 amino acids.

This chain uses TRBV5-1 with TRBJ2-7, with 9 bases identical to TRBD2. The germline V gene has CDR1 SGHRS and CDR2 YFSETQ. The CDR3 is 16 residues long. Unmatched junction bases numbered 5, after V lost 0 bases and J lost 1 base. In DNA, the CDR3 is TGCGCCAGCAGCTTGGGGGGGACTAGCAGTTCCTACGAGCAGTACTTC. Protein sequence: CASSLGGTSSSYEQYF. Combining the CDR3 with reference TRBV5-1 and TRBJ2-7 gives the whole variable domain KAGVTQTPRYLIKTRGQQVTLSCSPISGHRSVSWYQQTPGQGLQFLFEYFSETQRNKGNFPGRFSGRQFSNSRSEMNVSTLELGDSALYLCASSLGGTSSSYEQYFGPGTRLTVT.

The genes are TRBV4-1 and TRBJ2-3, with a tentative D call TRBD1 (5 bases). The CDR3 covers 16 residues. Germline values: CDR1 MGHRA, CDR2 YSYEKL. Trimming stripped 0 bases from V and 4 bases from J, with 14 bases between. The CDR3 sequence is CASSQEGQGRADTQYF. The CDR3 DNA reads TGCGCCAGCAGCCAAGAAGGTCAGGGTCGGGCAGATACGCAGTATTTT.

J is TRBJ1-5 and V is TRBV7-2; possible D gene TRBD1, 6 bases. CDR1 is SGHTA, CDR2 FQGNSA, per germline. The CDR3 is 13 residues long. The ends were cut back, 5 bases at V and 5 bases at J, with 10 bases in the middle. CDR3 DNA sequence: TGTGCCAGCAGCCCCACAGGGTATCAGCCCCAGCATTTT. This codes for CASSPTGYQPQHF.

This rearrangement joins TRBV27 to TRBJ2-5; no firm D call. The DNA end is a closer match to TRBJ2-7, so the J assignment may be wrong. The CDR3 loop spans 13 amino acids. CDR1 MNHEY and CDR2 SMNVEV come from the germline V gene (reference sequence). In nucleotides, the CDR3 is TGTGCCAGCAGTTTCGAACGCTATAACGAGCAGTACTTC. Translated: CASSFERYNEQYF.

V gene TRBV5-1 combines with J gene TRBJ2-2; D might be TRBD2 (6 bases). CDR3 length: 15 residues. Germline lookup yields CDR1 SGHRS and CDR2 YFSETQ. V dropped 1 base and J dropped 1 base, with 8 bases sitting between them. This CDR3 is CASSLISGNTGELFF. The CDR3 region has the DNA TGCGCCAGCAGCTTGATTAGCGGGAACACCGGGGAGCTGTTTTTT.

This clone has a single count. The chain combines TRBV7-3 with TRBJ2-1; TRBD1 matches at 9 bases. This CDR3 has 15 amino acids. The V segment lost 4 bases and the J segment 4 bases; nucleotides outside the gene matches: 5. Germline V gene data show CDR1 as SGHTA and CDR2 as FQGTGA. CDR3 bases: TGTGCCAGCAGCTCGACAGGGGGGGAGTACAATGAGCAGTTCTTC. This codes for CASSSTGGEYNEQFF.

V gene TRBV21-1 combines with J gene TRBJ2-7; the D call TRBD2 from the table was never checked on the DNA. TRBV21-1 has pseudogene status. This CDR3 is 14 amino acids long. In nucleotides, the CDR3 is TGTGCCAGCAGCAAGTGGAGCGGGAGTCACGAGCAGTACTTC. It yields the protein CASSKWSGSHEQYF.

J is TRBJ2-3 and V is TRBV6-5; D is perhaps TRBD1 (5 bases). CDR1 and CDR2 (germline): MNHEY, SVGAGI. The CDR3 is made up of 15 amino acids. V was pared by 0 bases and J by 1 base, with 8 bases between. This CDR3 reads CASSYSPTGTDTQYF. DNA of the CDR3: TGTGCCAGCAGTTACTCACCGACAGGCACAGATACGCAGTATTTT.

This clone was seen a few times. V usage is TRBV6-6 and J usage is TRBJ2-5, with unresolved D. This CDR3 region has 14 residues. Trimming took off 6 bases at V and 2 bases at J, with 13 bases between the two ends. CDR1 is MNHNY and CDR2 is SVGAGI in the germline V gene (reference sequence). CDR3 region: CASSPRSAQETQYF. The CDR3 coding sequence is TGTGCCAGCAGCCCCCGAAGCGCACAAGAGACCCAGTACTTC.

The chain links TRBV28 to TRBJ2-7, with TRBD2 matching 8 bases. Germline values: CDR1 MDHEN, CDR2 SYDVKM. The CDR3 is 16 residues long. J lost 0 bases, V lost 6 bases, and 10 bases had no gene match. In nucleotides, the CDR3 is TGTGCCAGCAGCCGGAAGGGACTAGGCTTCTCCTACGAGCAGTACTTC. Amino acid sequence: CASSRKGLGFSYEQYF. Looking up the rest from reference TRBV28 and TRBJ2-7 gives the full variable domain: DVKVTQSSRYLVKRTGEKVFLECVQDMDHENMFWYRQDPGLGLRLIYFSYDVKMKEKGDIPEGYSVSREKKERFSLILESASTNQTSMYLCASSRKGLGFSYEQYFGPGTRLTVT.

The chain is built from TRBV6-5 and TRBJ2-7; D is possibly TRBD2 (6 bases). Germline assignment: CDR1 MNHEY and CDR2 SVGAGI. The CDR3 runs to 14 residues. V was trimmed by 6 bases and J by 9 bases, leaving 21 bases between them. CDR3 sequence (DNA): TGTGCCAGCAGCCTCGACGGTGCCCGGCGGGGGCAGTACTTC. It yields the protein CASSLDGARRGQYF.

V and J are TRBV6-1 and TRBJ1-5, with 10 bases fitting TRBD1. J was trimmed by 4 bases and V by 4 bases; bases with no gene match: 4. Germline loops: CDR1 MNHNS, CDR2 SASEGT. The CDR3 covers 15 residues. The CDR3 DNA reads TGTGCCAGCAGTGGGGACAGGGGATGGAATCAGCCCCAGCATTTT. Amino acids: CASSGDRGWNQPQHF.

V gene TRBV6-1 combines with J gene TRBJ2-3, with 8 bases identical to TRBD1. The CDR3 is made up of 15 amino acids. The J segment lost 2 bases and the V segment lost 7 bases, leaving 8 bases of the junction unmatched. Germline V gives CDR1 MNHNS, CDR2 SASEGT. The DNA for the CDR3 is TGTGCCAGCACGGAAGGACAGGGAATCACAGATACGCAGTATTTT. It specifies CASTEGQGITDTQYF.